This T cell receptor (beta chain) came from a study of response to subunit inactivated influenza vaccine. The study's findings and limits: Only a handful of new T cells, the authors suggested, are recruited with each seasonal influenza vaccination.

A few counts support this clonotype. Its cognate antigen is unknown. TCRdb redid the calling of the RT-PCR reads with MiXCR, one entry per CDR3 protein. The sample consists of approximately 570,000 distinct CDR3 sequences, about 7.6% of them appearing once. Sequenced material: PBMCs from blood, taken around 2 years after vaccination. The TCR was taken from a man between 50 and 69 years old who received an inactivated influenza vaccine.

The CDR3 protein is CARTESFF. Written as DNA, the CDR3 is TGTGCCCGGACCGAATCGTTCTTC. The chain is built from TRBV11-3 and TRBJ2-1, with D unclear. Trimming cost V 11 bases and J 15 bases, with 11 bases left between them. The CDR3 has 8 amino acids. Looked up from germline, CDR1 is SGHNT and CDR2 is YENEEA.